These 22 T cell receptor beta chains were sequenced from one sample in a study of tumor and adjacent non-tumor tissue in lung cancer. No cell sorting was done before RNA was extracted from the tissue. This non-tumor lung sample came from over 3 cm beyond the tumor edge. Three rounds of nested PCR, following a modified ARM-PCR protocol, produced the TCRbeta library. MiXCR, applied by TCRdb to the multiplex PCR reads, yields one record per CDR3 protein. The sample records about 75,000 distinct CDR3 sequences, 55% to 70% being singletons. The source material was distant non-tumor lung tissue. Receptors originate from a woman aged 45-59 years with non-small cell lung cancer.

The chain recombines TRBV2 with TRBJ2-2; TRBD1 aligns across 10 bases. The V gene's germline CDR1 is SNHLY and CDR2 FYNNEI. The CDR3 covers 15 residues. With V trimmed by 6 bases and J by 5 bases, 6 bases remained unmatched. The CDR3 region has the DNA TGTGCCAGCAGCCCGGGACAGGGGCGAACCGGGGAGCTGTTTTTT. The encoded protein is CASSPGQGRTGELFF.

This clonotype was detected ten times or more. The V gene is TRBV29-1, the J gene TRBJ1-1; TRBD1 agrees at 8 bases. The CDR3 runs to 15 residues. Looked up from germline, CDR1 is SQVTM and CDR2 is ANQGSEA. Trimming removed 4 bases from V and 2 bases from J; junction bases left unmatched: 9. The CDR3: CSVGMDRDVNTEAFF. CDR3 in DNA: TGCAGCGTTGGGATGGACAGGGATGTTAACACTGAAGCTTTCTTT.

Concerning this clonotype itself: One base away lies a much larger clone, so this may be a sequencing read error. This chain links TRBV4-2 with TRBJ2-1; 9 nucleotides match TRBD2. The CDR3 covers 15 residues. Germline lookup yields CDR1 LGHNA and CDR2 YNFKEQ. CDR3 in amino acids: CASSDAGGPGDEEFF. The CDR3 DNA reads as TGTGCCAGCAGCGACGCGGGAGGGCCGGGCGATGAGGAGTTCTTC.

About this clonotype: One end of the junction varies from germline; a read error may be responsible. This chain uses TRBV11-2 with TRBJ2-2; D is possibly TRBD2 (5 bases). The CDR3 runs to 19 residues. Germline CDR1 SGHAT, CDR2 FQNNGV. CDR3: CASNLDPEWSLQNTGELLF. The CDR3 bases are TGTGCCAGCAACTTAGACCCGGAGTGGAGCCTACAGAACACCGGGGAGCTGTTGTTT. Filled out from reference TRBV11-2 and TRBJ2-2, the complete variable domain reads EAGVAQSPRYKIIEKRQSVAFWCNPISGHATLYWYQQILGQGPKLLIQFQNNGVVDDSQLPKDRFSAERLKGVDSTLKIQPAKLEDSAVYLCASNLDPEWSLQNTGELLFGEGSRLTVL.

As concerns this clonotype: A read error is possible here, since a much larger clone lies one base away. Since the CDR3 does not end with the conserved phenylalanine or tryptophan, this likely comes from a read error. The chain carries TRBV10-2 and TRBJ1-6; 7 bases are shared with TRBD1. CDR1 and CDR2 (germline): WSHSY, SAAADI. This CDR3 is 13 amino acids long. The V segment lost 3 bases and the J segment 7 bases; nucleotides outside the gene matches: 0. The CDR3 here is CASSEGGNSPLHS. CDR3 DNA: TGCGCCAGCAGTGAAGGGGGCAATTCACCCCTCCACTCT.

Details on this clonotype: Being one base from a much bigger clone, this may be a read error. The V gene is TRBV6-6, the J gene TRBJ2-7, with D unresolved. CDR3 length: 13 amino acids. Germline loops: CDR1 MNHNY, CDR2 SVGAGI (reference sequence). This chain's CDR3 is CASIGSPPYEEYF. In nucleotides, the CDR3 is TGTGCCAGCATTGGCTCGCCCCCCTACGAGGAGTACTTC.

Only a few counts were recorded for this clonotype. A much larger clone differs from this one at a single base, so this may be a read error. This chain joins TRBV6-6 and TRBJ1-5; D call uncertain. This CDR3 is 13 amino acids long. Per germline, CDR1 MNHNY and CDR2 SVGAGI (reference sequence). The V end was cut by 6 bases, the J end by 4 bases, with 10 bases between. CDR3 bases: TGTGCCAGCAGCCGTGGGTCGAATCAGCCCCAGCATTTT. Protein: CASSRGSNQPQHF.

The sample holds many counts of this clonotype. This sequence joins TRBV6-2 or TRBV6-3 and TRBJ2-1, with D uncertain. The CDR3 sequence is 13 residues long. V was trimmed by 3 bases and J by 9 bases, leaving 12 bases between them. Germline assignment: CDR1 MNHEY and CDR2 SVGEGT. CDR3 protein: CASSYGRPSEQFF. The DNA for the CDR3 is TGTGCCAGCAGTTATGGGCGGCCAAGTGAGCAGTTCTTC.

Of note for this clonotype: One end of the junction varies from germline; a read error may be responsible. This rearrangement joins TRBV11-2 to TRBJ2-3, with D hard to call. This CDR3 has 14 amino acids. CDR1 is SGHAT and CDR2 is FQNNGV in the germline V gene. The CDR3 region is CASGLHTYTDTQYF. CDR3 nucleotides: TGTGCCAGCGGCTTACACACATACACAGATACGCAGTATTTT.

In the case of this clonotype: Here the CDR3 omits its conserved ending phenylalanine or tryptophan, so a read error is the likely source. The J gene is TRBJ2-1, the V gene TRBV29-1; the D gene is possibly TRBD2 (5 bases). Trimming shortened V by 7 bases and J by 1 base, and 20 bases separated the two germline ends. Germline V gives CDR1 SQVTM, CDR2 ANQGSEA. The CDR3 totals 16 residues. The CDR3 region is CSAVAGGAGSYNEQFI. Here the CDR3 DNA reads TGCAGCGCTGTCGCGGGTGGCGCAGGATCCTACAATGAGCAGTTCATC.

Regarding this clonotype: One base away lies a much larger clone, so this may be a sequencing read error. This chain connects TRBV6-2 or TRBV6-3 to TRBJ2-5; 8 positions agree with TRBD1. Germline V gene sequence: CDR1 MNHEY, CDR2 SVGEGT. The CDR3 totals 14 residues. CDR3 protein: CTSSLDRAPETQYF. The CDR3 nucleotides read TGTACCAGCAGCCTGGACAGGGCCCCTGAGACCCAGTACTTC.

This clonotype was counted a single time. The germline gene is not matched at one end of the junction; a read error may be the cause. The rearrangement uses TRBV6-1 and TRBJ2-1; no definite D call. CDR1 is MNHNS, CDR2 SASEGT, per germline. This CDR3 contains 17 residues. The CDR3 nucleotides read TGCACCAGCACCTCCAGTGTGGGCAGCCTCTCCTACAATGAGCAGTTCTTC. Amino acids: CTSTSSVGSLSYNEQFF.

On this clonotype: Being one base from a much bigger clone, this may be a read error. CDR3 in amino acids: CSARTSGTYNDQFF. The CDR3 nucleotides read TGCAGTGCTAGAACTAGCGGAACCTACAATGATCAGTTCTTC. The rearrangement joins TRBV20-1 to TRBJ2-1, with 8 bases matching TRBD2. Germline CDR1 and CDR2: DFQATT and SNEGSKA (reference sequence). The CDR3 totals 14 residues.

This sequence joins TRBV6-2 or TRBV6-3 and TRBJ2-7; 9 bases map to TRBD1. From germline, CDR1 is MNHEY and CDR2 SVGEGT. The CDR3 is made up of 12 amino acids. The V gene end was trimmed by 5 bases and the J gene end by 10 bases; junction bases not matched to a gene: 6. The CDR3 protein is CASSRTGAIQYF. For the CDR3, the DNA is TGTGCCAGCAGTCGGACAGGGGCGATTCAGTACTTC.

This clonotype was recorded a few times. A single base separates this from a much larger clone, so it may be a read error. The chain links TRBV4-2 to TRBJ1-4, with 7 nucleotides matching TRBD1. After removal of 4 bases from V and 8 bases from J, the junction contained 13 bases not matched to a gene. CDR1 and CDR2 (germline): LGHNA, YNFKEQ. CDR3 length: 16 residues. The CDR3 DNA follows: TGTGCCAGCAGCCCGGGACAGAGGGCGGTCGAGGAAAAACTGTTTTTT. Encoded protein: CASSPGQRAVEEKLFF.

Remarks on this clonotype: Relative to the germline gene, one junction end is altered; a read error may explain this. The chain carries TRBV20-1 and TRBJ2-1; D call uncertain. The CDR3 is made up of 12 amino acids. The V gene's germline CDR1 is DFQATT and CDR2 SNEGSKA (reference sequence). The CDR3 protein is CSVTLTYHEQFF. CDR3 DNA sequence: TGCAGTGTCACGCTCACCTACCATGAGCAGTTCTTC.

V is TRBV20-1 and J is TRBJ2-1; no definite D call. Germline loops: CDR1 DFQATT, CDR2 SNEGSKA (reference sequence). This CDR3 has 13 residues. Trimming took 5 bases from V and 6 from J, leaving 14 bases between them. Written as DNA, the CDR3 is TGCAGTGCTTCGTCGTGTAGTAGCAATGAGCAGTTCTTC. The encoded protein is CSASSCSSNEQFF.

The chain links TRBV11-2 to TRBJ2-3; D remains unclear. Germline lookup yields CDR1 SGHAT and CDR2 FQNNGV. Trimming pared 2 bases from V and 7 bases from J, leaving 19 bases between. The CDR3 is 16 amino acids. The CDR3 DNA reads as TGTGCCAGCAGCTTATCGGAACTAACGGGCACGAATACGCAGTATTTT. Translated: CASSLSELTGTNTQYF.

This clonotype showed up many times. The chain recombines TRBV6-2 or TRBV6-3 with TRBJ2-7, with TRBD1 identical over 7 bases. The CDR3 length is 13 residues. With 6 bases clipped from V and 5 bases from J, the junction kept 7 bases outside the gene matches. Germline V CDR1 and CDR2: MNHEY, SVGEGT. The chain's CDR3 is CASSRDQGDEQYF. The CDR3, as DNA: TGTGCCAGCAGCCGCGATCAGGGGGACGAGCAGTACTTC.

The chain recombines TRBV7-9 with TRBJ2-5, with D maybe TRBD2 (5 bases). CDR1 is SEHNR, CDR2 FQNEAQ, per germline (reference sequence). With 5 bases removed from V and 3 bases from J, the gap between germline ends came to 16 bases. The length of the CDR3 is 15 residues. DNA of the CDR3: TGTGCCAGCAGCATCGTGGGAAGCGGAGAAGAGACCCAGTACTTC. This gives the protein CASSIVGSGEETQYF.

The table lists this clonotype with many counts. V is TRBV6-6 and J is TRBJ1-2, with 12 bases identical to TRBD1. Germline CDR1 and CDR2: MNHNY and SVGAGI (reference sequence). The CDR3 length is 14 residues. After removal of 4 bases from V and 8 bases from J, the junction contained 5 bases not matched to a gene. CDR3 bases: TGTGCCAGCAGTTTGGGACAGGGGGCGCAGGGCTACACCTTC. Translating gives CASSLGQGAQGYTF.

This chain links TRBV5-1 with TRBJ1-2; 7 nucleotides agree with TRBD1. The V gene's germline CDR1 is SGHRS and CDR2 YFSETQ. Trimming took 2 bases from V and 4 from J; bases not matched to a gene: 5. The CDR3 runs 14 residues. CDR3 DNA sequence: TGCGCCAGCAGCTTAAACAGGGGTGGCTATGGCTACACCTTC. Its translation: CASSLNRGGYGYTF.